These T cell receptor beta chains were read from a single sample in a study of blood T cells in healthy people across ages. MiXCR was run by TCRdb on the 5' RACE reads, yielding one entry per CDR3 protein. The sample holds around 1,900,000 distinct CDR3 sequences; roughly 43% are singletons and the top ten take around 23%. The sequencing sample was made of blood. These receptors all stem from a human donor in good health. CDR3s include the opening cysteine and the closing phenylalanine or tryptophan. A D gene is named only where the DNA matches it firmly. Size is omitted from some rows. Given values are once, few, many or a class for expanded clones.

V gene: TRBV12-3/TRBV12-4; D gene: TRBD1; J gene: TRBJ1-5; clone size: -; CDR3 length: 17; CDR3 protein: CASSPLGDRGGSQPQHF; CDR3 DNA: TGTGCCAGTAGTCCTCTAGGGGACAGGGGCGGAAGTCAGCCCCAGCATTTT
V gene: TRBV7-8; D gene: -; J gene: TRBJ2-3; clone size: -; CDR3 length: 14; CDR3 protein: CASSFSRGSDTQYF; CDR3 DNA: TGTGCCAGCAGCTTCTCCAGAGGTTCCGATACGCAGTATTTT
V gene: TRBV20-1; D gene: -; J gene: TRBJ2-7; clone size: -; CDR3 length: 13; CDR3 protein: CSARTGNTYEQYF; CDR3 DNA: TGCAGTGCTAGGACCGGCAACACCTACGAGCAGTACTTC
V gene: TRBV7-2; D gene: TRBD1; J gene: TRBJ1-3; clone size: few; CDR3 length: 18; CDR3 protein: CASSLAPGQGVYGNTIYF; CDR3 DNA: TGTGCCAGCAGCTTAGCCCCGGGCCAGGGGGTTTACGGAAACACCATATATTTT
V gene: TRBV5-1; D gene: -; J gene: TRBJ2-6; clone size: many; CDR3 length: 16; CDR3 protein: CASSLVGSSGANVLTF; CDR3 DNA: TGTGCCAGCAGCTTAGTGGGGAGTTCTGGGGCCAACGTCCTGACTTTC
V gene: TRBV28; D gene: -; J gene: TRBJ2-3; clone size: -; CDR3 length: 13; CDR3 protein: CASARGLGDTQYF; CDR3 DNA: TGTGCCAGCGCACGGGGGTTAGGAGATACGCAGTATTTT
V gene: TRBV10-3; D gene: -; J gene: TRBJ2-7; clone size: few; CDR3 length: 12; CDR3 protein: CAISPSSYEQYF; CDR3 DNA: TGTGCCATCAGTCCGAGCTCCTACGAGCAGTACTTC
V gene: TRBV12-5; D gene: TRBD1; J gene: TRBJ1-2; clone size: -; CDR3 length: 15; CDR3 protein: CASGLVIGQDYGYTF; CDR3 DNA: TGTGCTAGTGGTTTGGTAATAGGACAGGACTATGGCTACACCTTC
V gene: TRBV7-9; D gene: TRBD1; J gene: TRBJ1-1; clone size: -; CDR3 length: 14; CDR3 protein: CASSQGGVTAEAFF; CDR3 DNA: TGTGCCAGCAGCCAGGGGGGCGTAACAGCTGAAGCTTTCTTT
V gene: TRBV5-1; D gene: -; J gene: TRBJ2-5; clone size: -; CDR3 length: 16; CDR3 protein: CASSRKTETLGETQYF; CDR3 DNA: TGCGCCAGCAGTCGAAAGACCGAAACGCTGGGGGAGACCCAGTACTTC
V gene: TRBV7-2; D gene: -; J gene: TRBJ1-2; clone size: few; CDR3 length: 13; CDR3 protein: CASSQWELGGYTF; CDR3 DNA: TGTGCCAGCAGCCAATGGGAGTTAGGTGGCTACACCTTC
V gene: TRBV10-3; D gene: TRBD1; J gene: TRBJ1-2; clone size: -; CDR3 length: 14; CDR3 protein: CAISDSGGSYGYTF; CDR3 DNA: TGTGCCATCAGTGACTCAGGGGGCAGCTATGGCTACACCTTC
V gene: TRBV12-3/TRBV12-4; D gene: -; J gene: TRBJ1-5; clone size: many; CDR3 length: 12; CDR3 protein: CASSPYNQPQHF; CDR3 DNA: TGTGCCAGCAGTCCTTACAATCAGCCCCAGCATTTT
V gene: TRBV7-9; D gene: TRBD1; J gene: TRBJ1-1; clone size: -; CDR3 length: 15; CDR3 protein: CASSSHRGLGTEAFF; CDR3 DNA: TGTGCCAGCAGCTCCCACAGGGGGCTGGGCACTGAAGCTTTCTTT
V gene: TRBV20-1; D gene: TRBD2; J gene: TRBJ2-1; clone size: -; CDR3 length: 16; CDR3 protein: CSATLSSGGSYNEQFF; CDR3 DNA: TGCAGTGCAACACTTTCTAGCGGGGGCTCCTACAATGAGCAGTTCTTC
V gene: TRBV6-6; D gene: TRBD1; J gene: TRBJ2-1; clone size: few; CDR3 length: 14; CDR3 protein: CASSPLQGDGEQFF; CDR3 DNA: TGTGCCAGCAGCCCCCTTCAGGGGGACGGTGAGCAGTTCTTC
V gene: TRBV29-1; D gene: TRBD2; J gene: TRBJ2-1; clone size: -; CDR3 length: 15; CDR3 protein: CSAGTRLAEDNEQFF; CDR3 DNA: TGCAGCGCCGGGACTCGACTAGCGGAAGACAATGAGCAGTTCTTC
V gene: TRBV10-3; D gene: TRBD2; J gene: TRBJ2-3; clone size: -; CDR3 length: 13; CDR3 protein: CATRLAGPDTQYF; CDR3 DNA: TGTGCCACCCGACTAGCGGGTCCAGATACGCAGTATTTT
V gene: TRBV7-8; D gene: TRBD2; J gene: TRBJ2-3; clone size: -; CDR3 length: 16; CDR3 protein: CASSLGASGGPDTQYF; CDR3 DNA: TGTGCCAGCAGCTTAGGGGCTAGCGGGGGGCCAGATACGCAGTATTTT
V gene: TRBV27; D gene: -; J gene: TRBJ2-1; clone size: few; CDR3 length: 16; CDR3 protein: CASSHNTGLTGYEQFF; CDR3 DNA: TGTGCCAGCAGTCATAATACAGGGTTGACTGGCTATGAGCAGTTCTTC
V gene: TRBV5-1; D gene: TRBD2; J gene: TRBJ2-3; clone size: few; CDR3 length: 16; CDR3 protein: CASSPRGLEGTDTQYF; CDR3 DNA: TGCGCCAGCAGCCCCCGGGGACTAGAAGGGACAGATACGCAGTATTTT
V gene: TRBV7-8; D gene: -; J gene: TRBJ2-1; clone size: -; CDR3 length: 13; CDR3 protein: CASSSGTKIEQFF; CDR3 DNA: TGTGCCAGCAGCTCCGGGACAAAGATTGAGCAGTTCTTC
V gene: TRBV4-1; D gene: -; J gene: TRBJ1-4; clone size: few; CDR3 length: 14; CDR3 protein: CASSQDGSFEKLFF; CDR3 DNA: TGCGCCAGCAGCCAAGACGGGAGCTTTGAAAAACTGTTTTTT
V gene: TRBV4-3; D gene: -; J gene: TRBJ2-6; clone size: -; CDR3 length: 17; CDR3 protein: CASSQYEIGAGANVRTF; CDR3 DNA: TGCGCCAGCAGCCAATATGAGATCGGGGCTGGGGCCAACGTCCGGACTTTC
V gene: TRBV12-3/TRBV12-4; D gene: -; J gene: TRBJ2-1; clone size: -; CDR3 length: 12; CDR3 protein: CASGTINNEQFF; CDR3 DNA: TGTGCCAGCGGGACAATTAACAATGAGCAGTTCTTC
V gene: TRBV4-2; D gene: -; J gene: TRBJ2-7; clone size: -; CDR3 length: 15; CDR3 protein: CTSSQVLDGAYEQYF; CDR3 DNA: TGTACCAGCAGCCAAGTCTTGGACGGGGCCTACGAGCAGTACTTC